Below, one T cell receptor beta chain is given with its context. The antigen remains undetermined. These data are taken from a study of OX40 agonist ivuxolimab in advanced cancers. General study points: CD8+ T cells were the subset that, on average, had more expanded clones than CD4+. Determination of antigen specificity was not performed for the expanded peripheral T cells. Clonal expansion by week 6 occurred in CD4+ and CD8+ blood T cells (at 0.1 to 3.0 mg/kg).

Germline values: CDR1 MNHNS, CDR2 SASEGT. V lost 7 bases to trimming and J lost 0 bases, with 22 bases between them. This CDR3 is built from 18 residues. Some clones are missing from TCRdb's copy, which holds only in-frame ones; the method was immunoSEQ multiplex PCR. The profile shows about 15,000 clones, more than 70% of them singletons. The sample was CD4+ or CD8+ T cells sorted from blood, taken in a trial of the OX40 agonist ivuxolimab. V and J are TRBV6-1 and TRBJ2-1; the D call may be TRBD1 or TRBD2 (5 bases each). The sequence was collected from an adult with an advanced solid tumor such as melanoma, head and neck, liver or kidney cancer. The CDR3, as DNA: TGTGCCAGCATTCAAGCGGCCACCAGGGCGCACTCCTACAATGAGCAGTTCTTC. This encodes CASIQAATRAHSYNEQFF.